This T cell receptor (beta chain) appears in the sequencing data of a study of siplizumab effects on memory and regulatory T cells. Clones were read by immunoSEQ multiplex PCR, and TCRdb kept only the in-frame ones, dropping some. The sample yields approximately 94,000 clones, roughly 97% seen once. Losses at the gene ends were 0 bases for V and 2 bases for J; bases not matched to a gene: 14. The V gene's germline CDR1 is MNHGY and CDR2 SAAAGT. This CDR3 is built from 20 residues. Regarding this clone: The target antigen is unknown.

Notes on the study in general: Under siplizumab, alloreactive sequences traced to unstimulated CD4+ memory cells were significantly reduced.

Sequencing input: naive CD4+ T cells sorted from blood. The receptor's source is a human donor in good health. The chain employs TRBV6-8 and TRBJ2-1; 9 bases fit TRBD2. The CDR3 DNA reads TGTGCCAGCAGTTACTCGAACTATAGAACTAGCGGGCCTGCCTACAATGAGCAGTTCTTC. Protein: CASSYSNYRTSGPAYNEQFF.